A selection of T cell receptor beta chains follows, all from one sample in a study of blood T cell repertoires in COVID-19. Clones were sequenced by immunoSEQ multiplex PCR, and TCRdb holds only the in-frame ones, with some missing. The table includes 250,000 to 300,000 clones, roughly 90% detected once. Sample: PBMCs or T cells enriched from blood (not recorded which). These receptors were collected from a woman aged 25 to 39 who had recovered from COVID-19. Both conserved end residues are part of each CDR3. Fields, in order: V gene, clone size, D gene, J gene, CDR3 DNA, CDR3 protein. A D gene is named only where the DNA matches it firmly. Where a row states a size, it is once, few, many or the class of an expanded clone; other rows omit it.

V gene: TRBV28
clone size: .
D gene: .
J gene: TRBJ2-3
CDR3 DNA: TGTGCCAGCAGCACGGTGGTGCCAGATACGCAGTATTTT
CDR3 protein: CASSTVVPDTQYF

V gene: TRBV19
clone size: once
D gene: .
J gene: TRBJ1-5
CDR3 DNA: TGTGCCAGTACAAGCCAGGGCCCGAATCAGCCCCAGCATTTT
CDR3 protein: CASTSQGPNQPQHF

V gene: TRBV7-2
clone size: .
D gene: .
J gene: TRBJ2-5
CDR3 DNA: TGTGCCAGCAGCCGCCAACTCGTGGAGACCCAGTACTTC
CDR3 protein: CASSRQLVETQYF

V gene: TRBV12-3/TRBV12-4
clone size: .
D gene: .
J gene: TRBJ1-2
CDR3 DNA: TGTGCCAGCAGTTTAGCGGAGGTGTCTGGCTACACCTTC
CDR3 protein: CASSLAEVSGYTF

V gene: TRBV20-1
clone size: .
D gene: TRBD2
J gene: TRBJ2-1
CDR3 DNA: TGCAGTGCTAGTAGGGGGACTAGTGCCTATGAGCAGTTCTTC
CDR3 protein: CSASRGTSAYEQFF

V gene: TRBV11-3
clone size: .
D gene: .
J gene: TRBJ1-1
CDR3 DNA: TGTGCCAGCAGCTTAGGGGAGGGGGGTGAAGCTTTCTTT
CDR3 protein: CASSLGEGGEAFF

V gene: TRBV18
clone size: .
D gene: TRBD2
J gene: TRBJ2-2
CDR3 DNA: TGTGCCAGCTCCCCTAGGACTAGCGGGCAGAACACCGGGGAGCTGTTTTTT
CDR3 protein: CASSPRTSGQNTGELFF

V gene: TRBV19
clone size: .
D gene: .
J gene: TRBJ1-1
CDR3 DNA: TGTGCCAGTAGTATGTCGGGGTGGGACACTGAAGCTTTCTTT
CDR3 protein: CASSMSGWDTEAFF

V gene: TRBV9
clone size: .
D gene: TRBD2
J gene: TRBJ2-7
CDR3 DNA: TGTGCCAGCAGCCCGCTAGCGGGAGTATACGAGCAGTACTTC
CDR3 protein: CASSPLAGVYEQYF

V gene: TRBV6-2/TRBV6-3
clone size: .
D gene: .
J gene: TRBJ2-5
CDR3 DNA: TGTGCCAGCAGTACCCCCCATCTTGGGGGGAGGGAGACCCAGTACTTC
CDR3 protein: CASSTPHLGGRETQYF

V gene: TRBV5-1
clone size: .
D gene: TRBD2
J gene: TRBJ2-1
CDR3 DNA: TGCGCCAGCAGCGGGGCGGGAGGGCCCCCTGAGCAGTTCTTC
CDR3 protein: CASSGAGGPPEQFF

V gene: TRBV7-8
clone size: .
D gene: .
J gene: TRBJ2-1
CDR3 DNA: TGTGCCAGCAGCTTAGCTGCCAGGCTCGCGAGCTCCTACAATGAGCAGTTCTTC
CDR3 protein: CASSLAARLASSYNEQFF

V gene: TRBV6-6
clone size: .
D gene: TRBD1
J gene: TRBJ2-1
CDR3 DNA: TGTGCCAGCATTCGGGACAGGGGTAACAATGAGCAGTTCTTC
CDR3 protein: CASIRDRGNNEQFF

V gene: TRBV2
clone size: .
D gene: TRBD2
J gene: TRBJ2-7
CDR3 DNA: TGTGCCAGCAAGGCTAGCGGGAGGGCCTACGAGCAGTACTTC
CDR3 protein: CASKASGRAYEQYF

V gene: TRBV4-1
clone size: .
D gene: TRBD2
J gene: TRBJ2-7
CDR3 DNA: TGCGCCAGCAGCCAGAATAGCGGGAGGGGCTACGAGCAGTACTTC
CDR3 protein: CASSQNSGRGYEQYF

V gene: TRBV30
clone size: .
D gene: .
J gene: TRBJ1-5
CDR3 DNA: TGTGCCTGGAGTCAGGGTGCTGGTCAGCCCCAGCATTTT
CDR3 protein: CAWSQGAGQPQHF

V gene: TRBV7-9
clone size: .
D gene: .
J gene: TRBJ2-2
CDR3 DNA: TGTGCCAGCAGCTTCGCCGGGGAGCTGTTTTTT
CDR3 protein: CASSFAGELFF

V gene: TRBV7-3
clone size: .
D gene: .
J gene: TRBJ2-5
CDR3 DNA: TGTGCCAGCAGCTTAGAGTTTCAAGAGACCCAGTACTTC
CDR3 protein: CASSLEFQETQYF

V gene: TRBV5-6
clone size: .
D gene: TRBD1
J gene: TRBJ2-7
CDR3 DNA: TGTGCCAGCAGGCGAACCTACAGGGGACACGAGCAGTACTTC
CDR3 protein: CASRRTYRGHEQYF

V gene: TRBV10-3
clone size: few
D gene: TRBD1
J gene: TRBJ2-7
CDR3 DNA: TGTGCCATCAGTGTCCGGGACAGCTCCTACGAGCAGTACTTC
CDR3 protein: CAISVRDSSYEQYF

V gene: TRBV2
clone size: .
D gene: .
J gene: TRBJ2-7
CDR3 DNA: TGTGCCAGCGGGGGGGAGGACAGCGACCCTGGCGAGCAGTACTTC
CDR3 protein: CASGGEDSDPGEQYF

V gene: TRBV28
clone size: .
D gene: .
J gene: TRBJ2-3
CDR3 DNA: TGTGCCAGCACCATTACCACAGGGTTGAGGACAGATACGCAGTATTTT
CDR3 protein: CASTITTGLRTDTQYF

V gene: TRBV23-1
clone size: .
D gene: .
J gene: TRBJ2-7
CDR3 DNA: TGCGCCAGCAGTCTCGTTAACAAGCGGAACTCCTACGAGCAGTACTTC
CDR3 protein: CASSLVNKRNSYEQYF

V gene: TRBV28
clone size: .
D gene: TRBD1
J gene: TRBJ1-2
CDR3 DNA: TGTGCCAGCAGTTCGACAGGGTCCGGTGGCTACACCTTC
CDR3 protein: CASSSTGSGGYTF